The 3 T cell receptor beta chains below come from one sample, sequenced in a study of T cell changes during pregnancy in multiple sclerosis. Sequencing used immunoSEQ multiplex PCR; TCRdb keeps in-frame clones, though not all of them. This table holds under 40,000 clones, around 90% found once. Sequencing used CD8+ T cells from peripheral blood mononuclear cells, obtained after pregnancy. The receptors originated from a female donor with multiple sclerosis, enrolled in a pregnancy study.

The chain links TRBV6-5 to TRBJ1-5, with D perhaps TRBD1 (6 bases). CDR3 length equals 14 residues. CDR1 and CDR2 from the germline V gene are MNHEY and SVGAGI. Trimming pared 7 bases from V and 5 bases from J, leaving 15 bases between. Written as DNA, the CDR3 is TGTGCCAGCAAACAGGGCAGTTCGCATCAGCCCCAGCATTTT. It translates to CASKQGSSHQPQHF.

The chain employs TRBV6-6 and TRBJ2-7; D gene uncertain. The CDR3 runs to 12 residues. In germline, CDR1 is MNHNY, CDR2 SVGAGI (reference sequence). Deletions cut 0 bases from V and 5 bases from J, with 5 bases between. CDR3: CASSYSPDEQYF. The CDR3 DNA reads TGTGCCAGCAGTTACTCCCCCGACGAGCAGTACTTC.

This chain links TRBV9 with TRBJ2-2, with D possibly matching TRBD1 (6 bases). CDR1 SGDLS and CDR2 YYNGEE come from the germline V gene. The CDR3 is made up of 15 amino acids. Deletions cut 2 bases from V and 4 bases from J, with 12 bases between. CDR3 protein: CASSVWGQPTGELFF. As DNA, the CDR3 is TGTGCCAGCAGCGTTTGGGGGCAGCCCACCGGGGAGCTGTTTTTT.